These T cell receptor beta chains were read from a single sample in a study of blood T cell repertoires in COVID-19. Method: immunoSEQ multiplex PCR; TCRdb's copy keeps in-frame clones and lacks some. The table includes 100,000 to 150,000 clones, roughly 85% detected once. Sequenced input: peripheral blood. The receptors here all came from a human donor in a cohort sampled during active COVID-19. Both conserved end residues are part of each CDR3. The D gene is left open where the match is weak. The size of a clone is reported for some rows only, either as once, few or many, or as a class for expanded clones.

>TRBV7-2|-|TRBJ2-5|-
CASSLEGQGLLTTQYF
TGTGCCAGCAGCTTAGAGGGTCAGGGGCTCTTAACGACCCAGTACTTC
>TRBV27|TRBD1|TRBJ1-4|-
CASRLQGEGEKLFF
TGTGCCAGCAGACTACAGGGGGAAGGGGAAAAACTGTTTTTT
>TRBV19|TRBD2|TRBJ2-7|few
CASSRGLENEQYF
TGTGCCAGTAGTAGGGGACTAGAGAACGAGCAGTACTTC
>TRBV30|-|TRBJ2-6|-
CAWSVRSRASGANVLTF
TGTGCCTGGAGTGTACGGAGCCGAGCCTCTGGGGCCAACGTCCTGACTTTC
>TRBV28|-|TRBJ2-5|few
CASKVGGGQETQYF
TGTGCCAGCAAGGTGGGGGGAGGACAAGAGACCCAGTACTTC
>TRBV28|TRBD1|TRBJ1-2|many
CASRHRGAMNYGYTF
TGTGCCAGCAGACACAGGGGAGCCATGAACTATGGCTACACCTTC
>TRBV7-9|-|TRBJ2-7|-
CASSPTNEQYF
TGTGCCAGCAGCCCCACTAACGAGCAGTACTTC
>TRBV19|TRBD2|TRBJ2-3|-
CASSPASGSEYF
TGTGCCAGTAGTCCAGCTAGCGGGAGCGAATATTTT
>TRBV2|TRBD1|TRBJ2-3|-
CASSVAGGTQYF
TGTGCCAGCAGTGTAGCAGGGGGTACGCAGTATTTT
>TRBV10-3|-|TRBJ2-6|-
CAISGGGSEGANVLTF
TGTGCCATCAGTGGTGGAGGGTCGGAAGGGGCCAACGTCCTGACTTTC
>TRBV5-6|TRBD2|TRBJ2-2|-
CASSFTSGSASVLFF
TGTGCCAGCAGCTTCACTAGCGGGTCAGCTTCGGTGCTGTTTTTT
>TRBV28|-|TRBJ2-7|few
CASSSVRGNRAYEQYF
TGTGCCAGCAGTTCCGTTCGAGGGAATAGGGCCTACGAGCAGTACTTC
>TRBV21-1|-|TRBJ2-7|-
CASSKREGNANLTYEQYF
TGTGCCAGCAGCAAAAGGGAGGGCAATGCAAACCTGACCTACGAGCAGTACTTC
>TRBV18|TRBD1|TRBJ2-5|-
CASSPGQGETQYF
TGTGCCAGCTCACCAGGACAGGGTGAGACCCAGTACTTC
>TRBV30|-|TRBJ2-4|-
CAWSQTPPRTHLGAKNIQYF
TGTGCCTGGAGCCAAACCCCCCCCCGGACTCACCTGGGGGCCAAAAACATTCAGTACTTC
>TRBV5-1|-|TRBJ1-4|-
CASSWSGVTNEKLFF
TGCGCCAGCAGCTGGTCAGGGGTAACTAATGAAAAACTGTTTTTT
>TRBV7-3|TRBD2|TRBJ2-1|-
CASSLRGSGRAPYNEQFF
TGTGCCAGCAGCTTAAGGGGGAGCGGGAGGGCTCCCTACAATGAGCAGTTCTTC